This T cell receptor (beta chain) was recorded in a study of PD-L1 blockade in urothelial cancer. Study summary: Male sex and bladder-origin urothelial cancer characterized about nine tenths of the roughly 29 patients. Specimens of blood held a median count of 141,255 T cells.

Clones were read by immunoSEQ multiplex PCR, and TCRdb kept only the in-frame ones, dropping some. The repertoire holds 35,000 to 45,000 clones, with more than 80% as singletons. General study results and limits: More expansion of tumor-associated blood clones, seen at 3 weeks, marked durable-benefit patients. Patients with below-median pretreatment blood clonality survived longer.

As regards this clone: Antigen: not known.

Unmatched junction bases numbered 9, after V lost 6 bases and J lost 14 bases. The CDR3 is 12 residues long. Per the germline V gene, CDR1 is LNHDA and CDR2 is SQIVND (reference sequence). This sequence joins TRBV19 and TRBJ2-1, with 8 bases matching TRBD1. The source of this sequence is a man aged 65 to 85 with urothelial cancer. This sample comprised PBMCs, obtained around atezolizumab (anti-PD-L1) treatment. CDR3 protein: CASRESGGVEFF. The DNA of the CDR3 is TGTGCCAGTAGGGAATCAGGGGGCGTTGAGTTCTTC.